This TCR beta chain appears in the sequencing data of a study of shared clonotypes between healthy human individuals. Study context: Two women and a few men aged 18 to 49 served as donors. Findings of the study overall: Approximately 4.5% was the fraction of naive CD4 clonotypes found shared across several donors.

The protocol was immunoSEQ multiplex PCR, while the TCRdb copy is restricted to in-frame clones and leaves out a portion. The data show roughly 2 million clones, about 95% seen once. The V segment lost 6 bases and the J segment 13 bases; nucleotides outside the gene matches: 20. This CDR3 spans 16 amino acids. CDR1 and CDR2 (germline): MRHNA, SNTAGT. CD45RO-negative cells were positively selected for CCR7, leaving out terminally differentiated effector memory CD45RA+ cells. All the donors were Caucasian adults who lived in Nashville, Tennessee. Note on this clone: Its antigen remains unknown.

The chain recombines TRBV6-4 with TRBJ1-2; 10 positions match TRBD1. The sequencing input was naive CD8+ T cells sorted from blood. This clonotype was obtained from a man between 18 and 29 years old in good health. For the CDR3, the DNA is TGTGCCAGCAGCGGGGACAGGGGAATTTGGACCTCCGGGTGCACCTTC. Amino acids: CASSGDRGIWTSGCTF.